This paragraph reports one TCR beta chain. Its cognate antigen is unknown. Sequencing was performed with immunoSEQ multiplex PCR; in TCRdb, only in-frame clones are kept and a portion is missing. The table has 90,000 to 95,000 clones, around 90% seen once; the top ten hold more than 0.4%. J was trimmed by 3 bases and V by 0 bases; bases with no gene match: 8. This CDR3 is built from 17 residues. Germline V lookup: CDR1 SGHDN, CDR2 FVKESK. These data are taken from a study of graft-versus-host responses after intestinal transplantation. This specimen consisted of unstimulated CD8+ T cells sorted from spleen or lymph node cells, obtained before intestinal transplant. The clonotype originates from a human donor who received an intestinal transplant. The chain is built from TRBV14 and TRBJ2-7; TRBD1 matches 10 bases. CDR3 amino acids: CASSQDLAGQGFYEQYF. DNA for the CDR3: TGTGCCAGCAGCCAAGATTTGGCGGGACAGGGGTTCTACGAGCAGTACTTC. The whole variable domain, filled in from reference TRBV14 and TRBJ2-7, reads EAGVTQFPSHSVIEKGQTVTLRCDPISGHDNLYWYRRVMGKEIKFLLHFVKESKQDESGMPNNRFLAERTGGTYSTLKVQPAELEDSGVYFCASSQDLAGQGFYEQYFGPGTRLTVT.